Following are 6 T cell receptor beta chains from one sample sequenced in a study of cytomegalovirus exposure and HLA in healthy donors. The PCR was carried out with 60 Vbeta primers and 13 Jbeta primers. Measured with immunoSEQ multiplex PCR; TCRdb has only the in-frame clones, and not every one. The sample has about 180,000 clones, around three quarters seen once. The sequenced sample consisted of PBMCs. The source of these receptors is a middle-aged man in good health and CMV-seronegative.

This clone has just one count. This rearrangement joins TRBV19 to TRBJ2-1, with 8 bases fitting TRBD2. Germline CDR1 and CDR2: LNHDA and SQIVND (reference sequence). V shed 2 bases, J shed 3 bases, and the junction held 6 bases outside the gene matches. This CDR3 region has 16 residues. CDR3 in DNA: TGTGCCAGTAGTATAAGAGCGGGGGATAGCTACAATGAGCAGTTCTTC. Translated: CASSIRAGDSYNEQFF.

The V gene is TRBV6-1, the J gene TRBJ1-1; 8 bases map to TRBD1. Trimming took 4 bases from V and 4 from J; bases not matched to a gene: 8. The CDR3 has 15 residues. From germline, CDR1 is MNHNS and CDR2 SASEGT. CDR3 in DNA: TGTGCCAGCAGTGGAAGGGACAGGTTGAGCACTGAAGCTTTCTTT. Translated: CASSGRDRLSTEAFF.

The J gene is TRBJ2-3, the V gene TRBV7-2; TRBD2 agrees at 13 bases. Trimming removed 5 bases from V and 9 bases from J; junction bases left unmatched: 17. CDR3 length: 18 amino acids. Germline CDR1 is SGHTA and CDR2 is FQGNSA. CDR3 sequence: CASSRGLRTSGSVRTQYF. In nucleotides, the CDR3 is TGTGCCAGCAGCAGGGGACTGAGGACTAGCGGGAGTGTAAGGACGCAGTATTTT. Complete variable domain (other parts from reference TRBV7-2 and TRBJ2-3): GAGVSQSPSNKVTEKGKDVELRCDPISGHTALYWYRQSLGQGLEFLIYFQGNSAPDKSGLPSDRFSAERTGGSVSTLTIQRTQQEDSAVYLCASSRGLRTSGSVRTQYFGPGTRLTVL.

The CDR3 here is CASSGGTVNTGELFF. In DNA form, the CDR3 reads TGTGCCAGCAGCGGCGGGACAGTGAACACCGGGGAGCTGTTTTTT. The gene calls are TRBV9 and TRBJ2-2, with D perhaps TRBD1 (7 bases). The V gene lost 3 bases and the J gene lost 1 base, with 10 bases spanning the gap. Germline V gene data show CDR1 as SGDLS and CDR2 as YYNGEE. This CDR3 comprises 15 residues.

The gene calls are TRBV7-9 and TRBJ2-2, with TRBD1 matching over 7 bases. Germline CDR1 SEHNR, CDR2 FQNEAQ (reference sequence). J lost 0 bases, V lost 0 bases, and 4 bases had no gene match. The CDR3 runs 17 residues. CDR3 loop: CASSLAQGPSNTGELFF. The CDR3 DNA reads TGTGCCAGCAGCTTAGCACAGGGGCCCTCGAACACCGGGGAGCTGTTTTTT.

This clone has just a few counts. This chain joins TRBV5-1 and TRBJ1-2; a possible D gene is TRBD1 (5 bases). This CDR3 region has 13 residues. V was trimmed by 4 bases and J by 6 bases, leaving 13 bases between them. The germline CDR1 and CDR2 sequences are SGHRS and YFSETQ. The DNA of the CDR3 is TGCGCCAGCAGCCCCGTGCAGGGCGATGGCTACACCTTC. Amino acids: CASSPVQGDGYTF.